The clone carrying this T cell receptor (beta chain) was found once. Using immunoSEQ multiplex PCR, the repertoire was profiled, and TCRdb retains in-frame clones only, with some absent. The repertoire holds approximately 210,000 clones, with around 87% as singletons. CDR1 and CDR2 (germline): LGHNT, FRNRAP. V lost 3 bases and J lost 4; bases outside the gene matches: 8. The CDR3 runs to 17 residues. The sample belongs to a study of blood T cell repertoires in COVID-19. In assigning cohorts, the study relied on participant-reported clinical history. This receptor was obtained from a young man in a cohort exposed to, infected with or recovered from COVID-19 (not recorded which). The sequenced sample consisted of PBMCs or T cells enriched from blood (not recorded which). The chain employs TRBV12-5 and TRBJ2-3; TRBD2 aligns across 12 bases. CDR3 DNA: TGTGCTAGTGGTTTCACCAAGACTAGCGGGAGTTCAGATACGCAGTATTTT. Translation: CASGFTKTSGSSDTQYF.